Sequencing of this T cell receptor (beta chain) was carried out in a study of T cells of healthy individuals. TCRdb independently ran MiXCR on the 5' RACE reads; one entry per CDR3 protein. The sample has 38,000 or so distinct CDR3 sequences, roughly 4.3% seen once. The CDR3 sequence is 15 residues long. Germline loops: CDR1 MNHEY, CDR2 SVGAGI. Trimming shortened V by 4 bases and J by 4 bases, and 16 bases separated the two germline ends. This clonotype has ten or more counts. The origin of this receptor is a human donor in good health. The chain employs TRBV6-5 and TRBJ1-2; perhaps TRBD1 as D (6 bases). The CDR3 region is CASSSSGGALYGYTF. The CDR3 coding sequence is TGTGCCAGCAGTTCGTCGGGGGGCGCTCTCTATGGCTACACCTTC.